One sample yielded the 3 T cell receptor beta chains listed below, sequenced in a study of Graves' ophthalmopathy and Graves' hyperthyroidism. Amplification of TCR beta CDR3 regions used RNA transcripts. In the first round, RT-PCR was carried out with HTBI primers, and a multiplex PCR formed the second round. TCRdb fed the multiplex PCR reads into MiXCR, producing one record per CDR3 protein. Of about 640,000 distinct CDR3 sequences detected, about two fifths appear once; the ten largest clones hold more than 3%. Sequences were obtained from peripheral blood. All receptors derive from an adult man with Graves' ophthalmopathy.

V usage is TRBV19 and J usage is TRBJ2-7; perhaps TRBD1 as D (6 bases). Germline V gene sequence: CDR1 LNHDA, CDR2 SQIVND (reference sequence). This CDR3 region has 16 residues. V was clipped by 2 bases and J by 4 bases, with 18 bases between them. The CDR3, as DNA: TGTGCCAGTAGTATAAGTATTTGGCAGGGGATATACGAGCAGTACTTC. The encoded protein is CASSISIWQGIYEQYF.

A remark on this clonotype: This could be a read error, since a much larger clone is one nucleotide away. Here the CDR3 DNA reads TGTGCCACCAGTGATGATAGGGGATCCACCGGGAAGCTGTTTTTT. Translation gives CATSDDRGSTGKLFF. The rearrangement joins TRBV24-1 to TRBJ2-2; D tentatively reads TRBD1 or TRBD2 (5 bases each). Germline loops: CDR1 KGHDR, CDR2 SFDVKD. The CDR3 totals 15 residues.

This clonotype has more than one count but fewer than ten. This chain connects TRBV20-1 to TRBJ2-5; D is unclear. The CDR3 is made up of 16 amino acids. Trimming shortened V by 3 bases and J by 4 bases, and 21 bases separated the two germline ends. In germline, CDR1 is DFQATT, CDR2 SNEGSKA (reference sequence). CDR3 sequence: CSASTYSEHVRETQYF. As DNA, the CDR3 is TGCAGTGCTAGTACATACTCCGAACACGTAAGAGAGACCCAGTACTTC.